Listed below are T cell receptor beta chains from one sample, sequenced in a study of identical twins. One entry per CDR3 protein results from TCRdb running MiXCR on the 5' RACE reads. Of some 1,600,000 distinct CDR3 sequences in the sample, under 35% were seen once. The sequencing sample was made of cord blood. Receptor source: a newborn girl in good health. Both conserved end residues are part of each CDR3. The D gene is left open where the match is weak. Clone size, where shown, is once, few, many, or a class for clones that have expanded.

v_call,j_call,d_call,clone_size,cdr3_aa,cdr3_nt
TRBV20-1,TRBJ2-7,NA,many,CSARDYYEQYF,TGCAGTGCTAGGGACTATTACGAGCAGTACTTC
TRBV4-1,TRBJ2-2,NA,NA,CASSQLRGGSNTGELFF,TGCGCCAGCAGCCAACTCAGGGGCGGGTCGAACACCGGGGAGCTGTTTTTT
TRBV5-1,TRBJ2-7,NA,few,CASSLGAIGPYEQYF,TGCGCCAGCAGCTTGGGAGCGATAGGCCCCTACGAGCAGTACTTC
TRBV20-1,TRBJ2-3,TRBD2,NA,CSARLAGGGDTQYF,TGCAGTGCTAGACTAGCGGGGGGAGGGGATACGCAGTATTTT
TRBV27,TRBJ2-5,NA,NA,CASAISAPYGQYF,TGTGCCAGCGCGATCTCTGCCCCCTACGGGCAGTACTTC
TRBV28,TRBJ1-1,NA,few,CASSLSLGENTEAFF,TGTGCCAGCAGTTTATCACTAGGAGAAAACACTGAAGCTTTCTTT
TRBV4-2,TRBJ2-7,NA,many,CASSKEVAGNEQYF,TGTGCCAGCAGCAAAGAGGTGGCGGGGAACGAGCAGTACTTC
TRBV21-1,TRBJ2-4,NA,NA,CASSKLPSTKNIQYF,TGTGCCAGCAGCAAACTCCCTAGTACCAAAAACATTCAGTACTTC
TRBV20-1,TRBJ2-1,TRBD2,few,CSAPTSGRATRASYNEQFF,TGCAGTGCTCCGACTAGCGGGAGGGCCACCAGAGCCTCCTACAATGAGCAGTTCTTC
TRBV29-1,TRBJ2-5,TRBD2,NA,CSVEGKGLSGRYNEQYF,TGCAGCGTTGAGGGGAAAGGGCTTAGCGGGAGATACAATGAGCAGTACTTC
TRBV28,TRBJ2-1,NA,NA,CASGPWGGAGNEQFF,TGTGCCAGCGGCCCCTGGGGGGGCGCGGGCAATGAGCAGTTCTTC
TRBV6-5,TRBJ1-1,TRBD1,NA,CASSCWGNRGEAFF,TGTGCCAGCAGTTGTTGGGGAAACAGGGGTGAAGCTTTCTTT
TRBV15,TRBJ2-3,NA,NA,CATSVDQGPDTQYF,TGTGCCACCAGCGTCGATCAGGGCCCAGATACGCAGTATTTT